Listed below are T cell receptor beta chains from one sample, sequenced in a study of blood T cell repertoires in COVID-19. This table comes from immunoSEQ multiplex PCR, and its TCRdb copy is limited to in-frame clones, with some not included. The sample has roughly 290,000 clones, about four fifths seen once. Material: peripheral blood. These receptor sequences come from a person aged 70 to 85 with COVID-19, enrolled during active disease. Each CDR3 is given with its conserved first and last residue. A D gene is named only where the DNA matches it firmly. The size field is filled for only some rows; it gives once, few, many or a size class.

TRBV28	TRBJ1-5	.	.	TGTGCCAGCAGTTTAGCAGGGCAAGGTCAGCCCCAGCATTTT	CASSLAGQGQPQHF
TRBV6-5	TRBJ2-1	TRBD1	.	TGTGCCAGCAGCTTCAGGGGGCGGGATGAGCAGTTCTTC	CASSFRGRDEQFF
TRBV3-1/TRBV3-2	TRBJ1-2	TRBD1	.	TGTGCCAGCAGCCCCGGGACAGGGTTAGGCTACACCTTC	CASSPGTGLGYTF
TRBV28	TRBJ1-4	.	.	TGTGCCAGCAGTTTGGCGACAGGTGCTCATGAAAAACTGTTTTTT	CASSLATGAHEKLFF
TRBV27	TRBJ2-7	TRBD2	.	TGTGCCAGCAGTTTAGCGGGGGGACCCTACGAGCAGTACTTC	CASSLAGGPYEQYF
TRBV2	TRBJ2-3	.	.	TGTGCCAGCGGAGAAGGTCTCCCAGATACGCAGTATTTT	CASGEGLPDTQYF
TRBV5-1	TRBJ1-3	.	.	TGCGCCAGCAGCGCCGCCGACGGGGGTATCTCTGGAAACACCATATATTTT	CASSAADGGISGNTIYF
TRBV7-9	TRBJ2-5	.	.	TGTGCCAGCAGCTCCAGGGGAATCGGGGCCCAAGAGACCCAGTACTTC	CASSSRGIGAQETQYF
TRBV7-9	TRBJ1-2	TRBD1	few	TGTGCCAGCAGCCCCCCCGGACAGGGGGCGAGCGGCTACACCTTC	CASSPPGQGASGYTF
TRBV11-3	TRBJ2-7	TRBD1	.	TGTGCCAGCAGCTTCAGGGGGACGTCCTACGAGCAGTACTTC	CASSFRGTSYEQYF
TRBV6-1	TRBJ1-2	TRBD1	.	TGTGCCAGCAGTGAAGCGTTGGGACAGGCGATCTATGGCTACACCTTC	CASSEALGQAIYGYTF
TRBV7-2	TRBJ2-2	.	.	TGTGCCAGCAGCTTTCGTGCCGTCCTTTCGGGGGCCGGGGAGCTGTTTTTT	CASSFRAVLSGAGELFF
TRBV5-1	TRBJ2-7	TRBD1	.	TGCGCCAGCAGCGAGGGACAGGGAGCCTACGAGCAGTACTTC	CASSEGQGAYEQYF
TRBV5-3	TRBJ2-2	TRBD1	.	TGTGCCAGAAGGGCCGGGACAGGGTTGAACACCGGGGAGCTGTTTTTT	CARRAGTGLNTGELFF
TRBV5-1	TRBJ2-4	.	.	TGCGCCAGCAGCTTGGGACCCGGGGACATTCAGTACTTC	CASSLGPGDIQYF
TRBV11-3	TRBJ2-5	TRBD2	.	TGTGCCAGCAGCCAAGGGACTAGCGGGGGAAAAGAGACCCAGTACTTC	CASSQGTSGGKETQYF
TRBV19	TRBJ2-3	TRBD1	.	TGTGCCAGTAGCCAGGGGGCAAGAGATACGCAGTATTTT	CASSQGARDTQYF
TRBV7-7	TRBJ2-2	.	.	TGTGCCAGCAGCCCAGCGGGACAATTTACCGGGGAGCTGTTTTTT	CASSPAGQFTGELFF
TRBV3-1/TRBV3-2	TRBJ2-5	TRBD1	.	TGTGCCAGCACCAGACAGGGGGGGCAAGAGACCCAGTACTTC	CASTRQGGQETQYF
TRBV27	TRBJ2-1	.	.	TGTGCCAGCAGTTTAGGAATAGCTGGATACAATGAGCAGTTCTTC	CASSLGIAGYNEQFF
TRBV29-1	TRBJ1-2	.	.	TGCAGCGTTGAATCCGGTTATGGCTACACCTTC	CSVESGYGYTF
TRBV30	TRBJ2-1	.	.	TGTGCCTGGAGTTCAAGCGGTATATACAATGAGCAGTTCTTC	CAWSSSGIYNEQFF
TRBV28	TRBJ1-2	.	.	TGTGCCTTCGGGGGGCGTTATGGCTACACCTTC	CAFGGRYGYTF
TRBV29-1	TRBJ2-7	TRBD2	.	TGCAGCGTTGGGAGGGCGGGGGTCGAGCAGTACTTC	CSVGRAGVEQYF
TRBV9	TRBJ2-3	TRBD2	.	TGTGCCAGCAGCGCTAGCGGGAGAGATACGCAGTATTTT	CASSASGRDTQYF
TRBV9	TRBJ2-7	TRBD2	.	TGTGCCAGCAGCCCTGTCGGGGGGACTAGCCGGTACGAGCAGTACTTC	CASSPVGGTSRYEQYF
TRBV29-1	TRBJ2-1	TRBD2	.	TGCAGCGTTGAAGTTTGGCCAGGGAGGGGTTACAATGAGCAGTTCTTC	CSVEVWPGRGYNEQFF
TRBV3-1/TRBV3-2	TRBJ1-3	.	.	TGTGCCAGCAGCCAGATAGGACAGAGCTCTGGAAACACCATATATTTT	CASSQIGQSSGNTIYF
TRBV5-1	TRBJ2-1	TRBD2	.	TGCGCCAGCAGCTTGGTCAGCGGGGGGTATTACAATGAGCAGTTCTTC	CASSLVSGGYYNEQFF
TRBV19	TRBJ1-5	.	.	TGTGCCAGTAGTATCGTCCAAGGAGGCGGTCAGCCCCAGCATTTT	CASSIVQGGGQPQHF
TRBV14	TRBJ1-5	TRBD1	.	TGTGCCAGCAGCCAGCAAACAGGGGGCTGGAATCAGCCCCAGCATTTT	CASSQQTGGWNQPQHF
TRBV5-1	TRBJ1-3	.	.	TGCGCCAGCAGCTTGGCCGGGGGGCCCTCTGGAAACACCATATATTTT	CASSLAGGPSGNTIYF
TRBV11-3	TRBJ2-1	.	.	TGTGCCAGCAGCTTATCCGGACTAAACAATGAGCAGTTCTTC	CASSLSGLNNEQFF
TRBV25-1	TRBJ2-5	.	.	TGTGCCAGCAGTGAATTTAGTCGAGAGACCCAGTACTTC	CASSEFSRETQYF
TRBV5-1	TRBJ1-5	.	.	TGCGCCAGCAGCTTGGGCCCAGGCGAGGGTGCTCAGCCCCAGCATTTT	CASSLGPGEGAQPQHF
TRBV10-3	TRBJ1-2	.	.	TGTGCCATCAGTGAGTCCGGGGGCTATGGCTACACCTTC	CAISESGGYGYTF
TRBV5-1	TRBJ1-1	.	.	TGCGCCAGCAGCTTGGGCGAAGCGGGCGCTGAAGCTTTCTTT	CASSLGEAGAEAFF
TRBV25-1	TRBJ2-1	TRBD2	.	TGTGCCAGCAGTGCTGGAGGCGGGAGAGGTAGGGTCAATGAGCAGTTCTTC	CASSAGGGRGRVNEQFF
TRBV5-5	TRBJ1-5	TRBD1	.	TGTGCCAGCAGCTGGGGACAGGGCGGCAATCAGCCCCAGCATTTT	CASSWGQGGNQPQHF
TRBV6-5	TRBJ2-1	.	.	TGTGCCAGCAGCGGGGGGCTAAATGAGCAGTTCTTC	CASSGGLNEQFF
TRBV7-3	TRBJ2-1	.	.	TGTGCCAGCAGCTCGCCCGGGACTCTCAATGAGCAGTTCTTC	CASSSPGTLNEQFF
TRBV28	TRBJ2-5	.	.	TGTGCCAGCAGTCAGGGTGGTATCCGAGAGACCCAGTACTTC	CASSQGGIRETQYF
TRBV6-5	TRBJ2-7	TRBD1	.	TGTGCCAGCACCAGACAGGGGAGTTCTTCCTACGAGCAGTACTTC	CASTRQGSSSYEQYF
TRBV5-1	TRBJ1-2	.	.	TGCGCCAGCAGCTTGGACGGGAGGCAGGACTATGGCTACACCTTC	CASSLDGRQDYGYTF
TRBV5-1	TRBJ2-2	TRBD2	.	TGCGCCAGCAGCGCTAGGACTAGCGGGAGTGTAAACACCGGGGAGCTGTTTTTT	CASSARTSGSVNTGELFF
TRBV6-5	TRBJ1-2	.	few	TGTGCCAGTTCCAGGGTCGGCTACACCTTC	CASSRVGYTF
TRBV6-2/TRBV6-3	TRBJ2-3	.	.	TGTGCCAGCAGTTTCCCGGTTGGAGATACGCAGTATTTT	CASSFPVGDTQYF
TRBV9	TRBJ1-1	.	.	TGTGCCAGCAGCGTAGAGGCAGGGTGGCGTGGAACTGAAGCTTTCTTT	CASSVEAGWRGTEAFF
TRBV9	TRBJ2-3	.	few	TGTGCCAGCAGCCTTGGGGGGTCTGCGGAGACTACCACAGATACGCAGTATTTT	CASSLGGSAETTTDTQYF
TRBV4-1	TRBJ2-3	.	.	TGCGCCAGCAGCCAAGAGGTTGAGGCATCTAGCACAGATACGCAGTATTTT	CASSQEVEASSTDTQYF
TRBV4-1	TRBJ2-3	TRBD2	few	TGCGCCAGCAGCCTGGGGATAGCGGGGGGGCAAGATACGCAGTATTTT	CASSLGIAGGQDTQYF